This T cell receptor beta chain originates from a study of T cell changes during pregnancy in multiple sclerosis. There are 14 residues in the CDR3. V was clipped by 5 bases and J by 5 bases, with 12 bases between them. Germline lookup yields CDR1 SGHAT and CDR2 FQDESV (reference sequence). Clones were sequenced by immunoSEQ multiplex PCR, and TCRdb holds only the in-frame ones, with some missing. The table includes roughly 69,000 clones, approximately 90% detected once. The V call is TRBV11-1, the J call TRBJ1-4; D may be TRBD1 (6 bases). This specimen consisted of peripheral blood, obtained in the second trimester of pregnancy. The source of this sequence is a female donor with multiple sclerosis, enrolled in a pregnancy study. The CDR3 region has the DNA TGTGCCAGCAGCGCCGGACAGCGAAATGAAAAACTGTTTTTT. Translation gives CASSAGQRNEKLFF.